The 11 T cell receptor beta chains below all came from one sample that was sequenced in a study of shared clonotypes between healthy human individuals. Naive CD8 cells lacked CD45RO, underwent positive selection for CCR7 and left out terminally differentiated effector memory CD45RA+ cells. TCRdb's table, derived via immunoSEQ multiplex PCR, lists solely in-frame clones and lacks some. The repertoire has around 1,900,000 clones, 90% to 95% of them found once; the top ten carry more than 1.5%. Sequencing was done on a sample of naive CD8+ T cells from PBMCs. These receptors all come from a man younger than 35 in good health. Some clones in this sample may be carry-over from other donors' samples.

The chain recombines TRBV9 with TRBJ2-1; the match to TRBD1 covers 9 bases. J gave up 8 bases and V 7 bases, and 10 bases lay outside the gene matches. The CDR3 consists of 14 residues. The germline gives CDR1 SGDLS, CDR2 YYNGEE. The DNA for the CDR3 is TGTGCCAGCGCCGGGGACAGGGCCTTGCATGAGCAGTTCTTC. It yields the protein CASAGDRALHEQFF.

This clone was detected only once. V is TRBV7-9 and J is TRBJ2-1, with 9 bases fitting TRBD2. This CDR3 region has 16 residues. V shed 4 bases and J 3 bases; nucleotides not matched to a gene: 7. The germline V gene has CDR1 SEHNR and CDR2 FQNEAQ (reference sequence). The CDR3, as DNA: TGTGCCAGCAGCTCCTGGGGTAGCGGGAGCTACAATGAGCAGTTCTTC. This encodes CASSSWGSGSYNEQFF.

Note on this clone: Within the sample, other DNA sequences also encode this same CDR3. The V gene is TRBV28, the J gene TRBJ1-1; D gene unclear. CDR1 and CDR2 (germline): MDHEN, SYDVKM. The CDR3 covers 11 residues. The V gene lost 6 bases and the J gene lost 4 bases, with 6 bases spanning the gap. CDR3: CASSPFTEAFF. The CDR3 DNA reads TGTGCCAGCAGCCCATTCACTGAAGCTTTCTTT.

V usage is TRBV28 and J usage is TRBJ2-6; D possibly uses TRBD1 or TRBD2 (5 bases each). Trimming removed 5 bases at V and 1 base at J, with 18 bases between. Germline V gene lookup returns CDR1 MDHEN and CDR2 SYDVKM. CDR3 length: 18 amino acids. The CDR3 sequence: CASSTPGRRFSGANVLTF. The CDR3 bases are TGTGCCAGCAGTACACCGGGACGGAGATTTTCTGGGGCCAACGTCCTGACTTTC.

V is TRBV29-1 and J is TRBJ1-3; D perhaps matches TRBD1 (6 bases). CDR3 length: 14 amino acids. CDR1 and CDR2 (germline): SQVTM, ANQGSEA. Trimming stripped 6 bases from V and 0 bases from J, with 12 bases between. CDR3 nucleotides: TGCAGCGTCCTCGGGACATTCTCTGGAAACACCATATATTTT. As protein: CSVLGTFSGNTIYF.

The chain combines TRBV19 with TRBJ1-1; possibly TRBD1 for D (5 bases). Trimming left V 0 bases short and J 11 bases short, with 13 bases between. CDR1 and CDR2 (germline): LNHDA, SQIVND (reference sequence). The CDR3 extends over 13 amino acids. The CDR3 loop reads CASSIDWGAGAFF. Here the CDR3 DNA reads TGTGCCAGTAGTATAGACTGGGGCGCGGGGGCTTTCTTT.

The rearrangement links TRBV14 to TRBJ2-7; maybe TRBD1 (6 bases). V was cut by 0 bases and J by 6 bases, with 18 bases left in between. The germline CDR1 and CDR2 sequences are SGHDN and FVKESK. The CDR3 runs 16 residues. DNA for the CDR3: TGTGCCAGCAGCCAAGATAGGCGTCAGGGGCTGACCGAGCAGTACTTC. This encodes CASSQDRRQGLTEQYF.

The chain has TRBV28 and TRBJ2-7; perhaps TRBD2 as D (6 bases). Trimming stripped 10 bases from V and 3 bases from J, with 19 bases between. The CDR3 spans 14 residues. In germline, CDR1 is MDHEN, CDR2 SYDVKM. The CDR3 here is CATERAVGYYEQYF. CDR3 in DNA: TGTGCCACCGAGCGGGCGGTAGGATACTACGAGCAGTACTTC.

The chain couples TRBV7-9 to TRBJ2-7, with 13 bases fitting TRBD2. Per the germline V gene, CDR1 is SEHNR and CDR2 is FQNEAQ (reference sequence). The CDR3 is 19 amino acids. Trimming took 4 bases from V and 4 from J; bases not matched to a gene: 16. CDR3 amino acids: CASSSDGLAGVTHTYEQYF. The CDR3 nucleotides are TGTGCCAGCAGCTCAGACGGACTAGCGGGAGTTACTCATACTTACGAGCAGTACTTC.

This chain uses TRBV9 with TRBJ1-1; a weak D match, TRBD1 (6 bases). Between the trimmed V and J ends, which lost 7 bases and 11 bases, there was a span of 15 bases. CDR3 length: 11 amino acids. Per the germline V gene, CDR1 is SGDLS and CDR2 is YYNGEE. This CDR3 is CASGRGPAAFF. The CDR3 DNA reads as TGTGCCAGCGGCCGGGGGCCGGCGGCTTTCTTT. The full variable domain, its missing parts supplied by reference TRBV9 and TRBJ1-1, is DSGVTQTPKHLITATGQRVTLRCSPRSGDLSVYWYQQSLDQGLQFLIQYYNGEERAKGNILERFSAQQFPDLHSELNLSSLELGDSALYFCASGRGPAAFFGQGTRLTVV.

This clone was seen just once. The chain joins TRBV10-3 to TRBJ2-2; D not certain. The germline V gene has CDR1 ENHRY and CDR2 SYGVKD. The CDR3 is 15 residues long. V shed 4 bases and J shed 5 bases, with 14 bases lying between them. For the CDR3, the DNA is TGTGCCATCAGTGGCCCAGACCTAGAAACCGGGGAGCTGTTTTTT. This sequence encodes CAISGPDLETGELFF.